This T cell receptor (beta chain) was retrieved from a study of cytomegalovirus exposure and HLA in healthy donors. Whole-study findings and limits: V- and J-gene trimming of TCR beta was linked (in a later analysis) to a missense DCLRE1C variant.

As regards this clone: Its specificity is unknown.

CDR1 and CDR2 (germline): KGHSH, LQKENI. This CDR3 is built from 20 residues. Trimming took 0 bases from V and 10 from J; bases not matched to a gene: 22. Primers included in the PCR were 60 Vbeta and 13 Jbeta primers. Measured with immunoSEQ multiplex PCR; TCRdb has only the in-frame clones, and not every one. The sample has roughly 170,000 clones, approximately 82% seen once; the top ten hold about 1.5%. The chain has TRBV18 and TRBJ2-2, with 8 bases matching TRBD1. Sequencing was carried out using PBMCs. This TCR was sampled from a male donor in good health and CMV-seronegative. In nucleotides, the CDR3 is TGTGCCAGCTCACCACCTTCGGTTTTCGGACAGGGAGCTAAGCCCAAGGAGCTGTTTTTT. Its protein product is CASSPPSVFGQGAKPKELFF.